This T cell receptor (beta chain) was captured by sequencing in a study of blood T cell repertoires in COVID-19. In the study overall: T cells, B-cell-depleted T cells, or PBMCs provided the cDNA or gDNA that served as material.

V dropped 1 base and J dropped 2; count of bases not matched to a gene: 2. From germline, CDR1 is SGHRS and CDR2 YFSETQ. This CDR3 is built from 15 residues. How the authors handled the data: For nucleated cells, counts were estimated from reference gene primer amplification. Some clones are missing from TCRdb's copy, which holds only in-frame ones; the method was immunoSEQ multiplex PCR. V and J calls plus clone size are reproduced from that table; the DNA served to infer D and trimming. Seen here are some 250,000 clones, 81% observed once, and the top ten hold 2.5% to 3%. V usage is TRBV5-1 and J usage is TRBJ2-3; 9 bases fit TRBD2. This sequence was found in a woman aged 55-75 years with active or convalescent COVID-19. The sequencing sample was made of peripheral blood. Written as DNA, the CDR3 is TGCGCCAGCAGCTTGCGACTAGCGGACACAGATACGCAGTATTTT. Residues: CASSLRLADTDTQYF.